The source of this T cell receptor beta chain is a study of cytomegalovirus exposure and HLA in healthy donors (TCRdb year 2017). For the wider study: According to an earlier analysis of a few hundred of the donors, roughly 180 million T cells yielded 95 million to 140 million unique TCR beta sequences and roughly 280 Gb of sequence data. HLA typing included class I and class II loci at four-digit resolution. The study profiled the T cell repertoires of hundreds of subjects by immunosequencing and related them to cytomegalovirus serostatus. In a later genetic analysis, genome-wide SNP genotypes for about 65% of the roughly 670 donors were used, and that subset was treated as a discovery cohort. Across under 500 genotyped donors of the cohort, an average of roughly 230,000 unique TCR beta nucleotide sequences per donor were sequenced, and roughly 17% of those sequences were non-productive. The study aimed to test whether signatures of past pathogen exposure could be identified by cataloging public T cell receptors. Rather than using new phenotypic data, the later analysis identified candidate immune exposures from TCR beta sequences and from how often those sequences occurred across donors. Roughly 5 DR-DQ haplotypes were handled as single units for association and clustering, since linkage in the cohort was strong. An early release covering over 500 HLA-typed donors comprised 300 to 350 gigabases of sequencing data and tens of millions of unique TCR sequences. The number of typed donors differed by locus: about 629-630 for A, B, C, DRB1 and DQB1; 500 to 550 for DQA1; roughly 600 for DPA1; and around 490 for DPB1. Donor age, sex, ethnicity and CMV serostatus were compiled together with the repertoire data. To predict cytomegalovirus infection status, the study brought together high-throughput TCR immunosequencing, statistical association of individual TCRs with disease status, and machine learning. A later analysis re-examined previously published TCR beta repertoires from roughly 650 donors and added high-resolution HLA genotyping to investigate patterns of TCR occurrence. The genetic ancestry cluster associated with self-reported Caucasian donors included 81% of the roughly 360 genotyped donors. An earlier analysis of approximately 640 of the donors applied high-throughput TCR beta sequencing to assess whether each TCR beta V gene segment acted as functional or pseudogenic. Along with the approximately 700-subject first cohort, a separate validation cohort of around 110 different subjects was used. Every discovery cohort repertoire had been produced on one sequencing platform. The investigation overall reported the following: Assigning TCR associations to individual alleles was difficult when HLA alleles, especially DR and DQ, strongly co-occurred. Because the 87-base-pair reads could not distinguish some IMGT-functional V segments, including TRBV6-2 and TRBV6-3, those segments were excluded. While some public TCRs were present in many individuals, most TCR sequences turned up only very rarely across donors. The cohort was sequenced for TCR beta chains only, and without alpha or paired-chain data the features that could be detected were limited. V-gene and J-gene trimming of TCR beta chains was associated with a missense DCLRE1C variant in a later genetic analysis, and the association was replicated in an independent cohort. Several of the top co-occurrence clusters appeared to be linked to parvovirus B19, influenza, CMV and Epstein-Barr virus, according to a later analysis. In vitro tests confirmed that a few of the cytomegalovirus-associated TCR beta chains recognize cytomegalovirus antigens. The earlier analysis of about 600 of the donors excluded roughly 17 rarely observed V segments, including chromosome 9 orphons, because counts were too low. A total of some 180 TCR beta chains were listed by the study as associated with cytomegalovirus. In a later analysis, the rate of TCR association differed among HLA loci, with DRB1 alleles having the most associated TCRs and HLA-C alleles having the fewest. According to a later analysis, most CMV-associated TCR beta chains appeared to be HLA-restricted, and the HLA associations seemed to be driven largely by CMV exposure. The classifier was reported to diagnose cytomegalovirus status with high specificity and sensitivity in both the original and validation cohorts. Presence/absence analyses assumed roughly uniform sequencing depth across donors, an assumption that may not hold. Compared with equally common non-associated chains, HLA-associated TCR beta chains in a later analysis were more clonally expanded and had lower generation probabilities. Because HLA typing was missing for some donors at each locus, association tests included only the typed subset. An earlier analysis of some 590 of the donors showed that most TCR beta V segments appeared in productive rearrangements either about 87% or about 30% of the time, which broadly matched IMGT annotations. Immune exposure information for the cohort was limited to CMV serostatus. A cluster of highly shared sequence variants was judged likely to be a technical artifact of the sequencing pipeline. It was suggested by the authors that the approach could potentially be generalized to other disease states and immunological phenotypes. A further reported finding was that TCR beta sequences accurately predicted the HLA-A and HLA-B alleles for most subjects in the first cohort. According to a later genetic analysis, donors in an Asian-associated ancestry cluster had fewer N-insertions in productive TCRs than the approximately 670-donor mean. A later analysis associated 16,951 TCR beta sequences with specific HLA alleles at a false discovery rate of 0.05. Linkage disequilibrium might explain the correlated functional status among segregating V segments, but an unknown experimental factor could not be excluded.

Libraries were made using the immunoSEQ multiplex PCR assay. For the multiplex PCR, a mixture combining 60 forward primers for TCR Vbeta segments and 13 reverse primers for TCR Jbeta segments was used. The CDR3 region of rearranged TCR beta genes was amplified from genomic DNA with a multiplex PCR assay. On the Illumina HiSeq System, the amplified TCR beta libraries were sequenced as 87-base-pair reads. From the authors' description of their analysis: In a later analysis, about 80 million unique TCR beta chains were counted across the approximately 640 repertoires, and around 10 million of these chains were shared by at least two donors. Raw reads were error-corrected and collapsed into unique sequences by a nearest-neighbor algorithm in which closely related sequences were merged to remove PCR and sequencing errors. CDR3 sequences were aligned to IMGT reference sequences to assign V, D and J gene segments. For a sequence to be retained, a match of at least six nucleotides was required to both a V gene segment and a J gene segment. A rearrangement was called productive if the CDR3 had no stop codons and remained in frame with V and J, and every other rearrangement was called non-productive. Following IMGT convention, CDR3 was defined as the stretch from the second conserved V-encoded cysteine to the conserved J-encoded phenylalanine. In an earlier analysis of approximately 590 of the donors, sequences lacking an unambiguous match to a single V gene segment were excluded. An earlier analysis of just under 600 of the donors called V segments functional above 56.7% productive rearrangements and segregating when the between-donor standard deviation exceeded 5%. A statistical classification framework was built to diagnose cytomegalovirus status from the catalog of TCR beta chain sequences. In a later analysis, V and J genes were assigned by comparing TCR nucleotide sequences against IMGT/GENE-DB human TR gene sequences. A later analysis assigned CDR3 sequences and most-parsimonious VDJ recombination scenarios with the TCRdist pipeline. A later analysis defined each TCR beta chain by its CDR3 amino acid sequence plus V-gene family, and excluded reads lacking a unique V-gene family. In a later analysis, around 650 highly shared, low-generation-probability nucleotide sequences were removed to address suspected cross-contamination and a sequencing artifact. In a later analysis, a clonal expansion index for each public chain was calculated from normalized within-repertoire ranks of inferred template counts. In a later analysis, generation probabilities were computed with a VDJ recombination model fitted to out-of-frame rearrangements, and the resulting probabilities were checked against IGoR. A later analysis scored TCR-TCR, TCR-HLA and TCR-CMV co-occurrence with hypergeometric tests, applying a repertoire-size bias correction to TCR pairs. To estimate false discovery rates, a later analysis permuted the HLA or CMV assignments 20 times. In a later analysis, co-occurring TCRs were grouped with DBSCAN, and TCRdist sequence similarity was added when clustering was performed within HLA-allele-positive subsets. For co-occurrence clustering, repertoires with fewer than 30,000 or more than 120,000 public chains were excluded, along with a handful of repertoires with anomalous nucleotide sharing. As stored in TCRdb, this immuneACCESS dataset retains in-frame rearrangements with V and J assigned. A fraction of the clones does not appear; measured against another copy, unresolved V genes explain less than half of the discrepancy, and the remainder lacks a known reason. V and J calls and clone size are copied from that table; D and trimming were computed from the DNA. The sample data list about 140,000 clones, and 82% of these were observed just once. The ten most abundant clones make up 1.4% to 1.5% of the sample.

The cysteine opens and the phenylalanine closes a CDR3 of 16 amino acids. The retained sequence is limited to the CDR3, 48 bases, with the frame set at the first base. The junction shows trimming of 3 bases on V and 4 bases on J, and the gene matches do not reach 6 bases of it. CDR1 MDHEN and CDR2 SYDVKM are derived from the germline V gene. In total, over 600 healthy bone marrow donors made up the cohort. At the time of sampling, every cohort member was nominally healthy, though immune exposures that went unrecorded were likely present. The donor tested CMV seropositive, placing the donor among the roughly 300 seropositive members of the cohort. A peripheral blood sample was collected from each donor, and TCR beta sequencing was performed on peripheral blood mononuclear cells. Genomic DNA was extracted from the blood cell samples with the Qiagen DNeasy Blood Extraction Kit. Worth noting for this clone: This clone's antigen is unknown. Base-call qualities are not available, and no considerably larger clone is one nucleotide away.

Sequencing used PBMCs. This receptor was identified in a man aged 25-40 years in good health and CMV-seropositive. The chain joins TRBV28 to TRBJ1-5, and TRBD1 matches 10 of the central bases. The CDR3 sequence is CASSFRDRGGNQPQHF. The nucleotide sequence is TGTGCCAGCAGTTTCCGGGACAGGGGAGGGAATCAGCCCCAGCATTTT. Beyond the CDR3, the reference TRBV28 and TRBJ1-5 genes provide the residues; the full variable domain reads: DVKVTQSSRYLVKRTGEKVFLECVQDMDHENMFWYRQDPGLGLRLIYFSYDVKMKEKGDIPEGYSVSREKKERFSLILESASTNQTSMYLCASSFRDRGGNQPQHFGDGTRLSIL.